This TCR beta chain was sequenced for a study of blood T cell repertoires in COVID-19. About the study: The United States, Italy and Spain were the sources of the acute and convalescent COVID-19 samples. PBMCs, B-cell-depleted T cells, or T cells were the source of the cDNA or gDNA that made up the material.

In the original workflow: Amplification of reference gene primers was used by the study to estimate nucleated cell counts. Using immunoSEQ multiplex PCR, the repertoire was profiled, and TCRdb retains in-frame clones only, with some absent. That table gives V, J and clone size, and the DNA gave D and trimming. Here the sample spans over 90,000 clones, 65% to 90% being singletons. Trimming left V 4 bases short and J 4 bases short, with 8 bases between. The CDR3 is 13 residues long. Germline loops: CDR1 SGHTA, CDR2 FQGNSA. The source is a man aged 80 or over with acute or convalescent COVID-19. The chain has TRBV7-2 and TRBJ1-5, with unresolved D. Sequences were obtained from peripheral blood. The CDR3 loop is CASSWRVNQPQHF. As DNA, the CDR3 is TGTGCCAGCAGCTGGCGGGTGAATCAGCCCCAGCATTTT.